This TCR beta chain was observed in a study of technical replicates of blood from a handful of donors. The CDR3 spans 14 residues. Germline trimming cut 5 bases from V and 3 bases from J; bases unmatched to any gene: 3. Germline CDR1 reads SEHNR; CDR2 reads FQNEAQ (reference sequence). Libraries were prepared by immunoSEQ multiplex PCR; TCRdb keeps only in-frame clonotypes and omits some of them. This table holds fewer than 85,000 clones, approximately 92% found once. The gene calls are TRBV7-9 and TRBJ2-7, with 11 bases aligning to TRBD2. The TCR was taken from a human donor in good health. Sample: T cells isolated from PBMCs. This chain's CDR3 is CASSTGTSGYEQYF. CDR3 nucleotide sequence: TGTGCCAGCAGCACGGGGACTAGCGGCTACGAGCAGTACTTC.